These 25 T cell receptor beta chains were sequenced from one sample in a study of beta chain features in type 1 diabetes. Their antigens remain unidentified. Study-wide findings and caveats: Shortening that was moderate but significant affected the TCRB CDR3s of Type 1 diabetes patients in all four CD4+ subsets.

Reverse transcription of all isolated RNA meant that expressed TCRB transcripts were sequenced. The table came from immunoSEQ multiplex PCR; TCRdb's copy has only in-frame clones and leaves some out. The sample records 50,000 to 65,000 clones, under 45% being singletons. The sequenced material came from Tregs from blood. These receptors originate from a man aged 25-45 years with type 1 diabetes.

The chain combines TRBV28 with TRBJ2-1; possibly TRBD2 for D (7 bases). V was clipped by 6 bases and J by 3 bases, with 15 bases between them. Germline V gives CDR1 MDHEN, CDR2 SYDVKM. The CDR3 totals 15 residues. The CDR3 DNA reads TGTGCCAGCAGACTTCCGGGGGGCCGCTACAATGAGCAGTTCTTC. It yields the protein CASRLPGGRYNEQFF.

This sequence joins TRBV2 and TRBJ1-4, with D unresolved. The CDR3 is made up of 15 amino acids. Trimming took off 5 bases at V and 0 bases at J, with 10 bases between the two ends. Germline values: CDR1 SNHLY, CDR2 FYNNEI. CDR3 amino acids: CASSPQIPTNEKLFF. The DNA for the CDR3 is TGTGCCAGCAGTCCGCAGATACCAACTAATGAAAAACTGTTTTTT.

The chain employs TRBV4-1 and TRBJ2-7; 7 positions match TRBD1. After removal of 1 base from V and 7 bases from J, the junction contained 10 bases not matched to a gene. CDR3 size: 15 residues. From germline, CDR1 is MGHRA and CDR2 YSYEKL. The DNA of the CDR3 is TGCGCCAGCAGCCAAGGCCGGGACAGAGATGTGGAGCAGTACTTC. Protein product: CASSQGRDRDVEQYF.

This clone was counted a few times. This chain links TRBV6-5 with TRBJ1-4, with D unresolved. The CDR3 extends over 13 amino acids. V was trimmed by 5 bases and J by 5 bases, leaving 9 bases between them. CDR1 and CDR2 from the germline V gene are MNHEY and SVGAGI. The CDR3 protein is CASSLLGNEKLFF. Written as DNA, the CDR3 is TGTGCCAGCAGTCTGTTGGGCAATGAAAAACTGTTTTTT.

The gene calls are TRBV6-6 and TRBJ1-1; D gene unclear. CDR3 size: 12 residues. The ends were cut back, 6 bases at V and 3 bases at J, with 8 bases in the middle. CDR1 is MNHNY and CDR2 is SVGAGI in the germline V gene (reference sequence). The CDR3, as DNA: TGTGCCAGCAGCACGCGGGACACTGAAGCTTTCTTT. Encoded protein: CASSTRDTEAFF.

This chain joins TRBV7-2 and TRBJ1-2; 9 nucleotides align to TRBD1. The CDR3 has 13 amino acids. Germline V gene sequence: CDR1 SGHTA, CDR2 FQGNSA. The J segment lost 8 bases and the V segment lost 0 bases, leaving 1 base of the junction unmatched. This CDR3 is CASSLAGTGGYTF. CDR3 DNA: TGTGCCAGCAGCTTAGCCGGGACAGGGGGCTACACCTTC.

This chain joins TRBV5-4 and TRBJ2-5; TRBD2 aligns across 14 bases. The length of the CDR3 is 18 residues. The germline V gene has CDR1 SGHNT and CDR2 YYREEE (reference sequence). The J segment lost 5 bases and the V segment lost 0 bases, leaving 9 bases of the junction unmatched. CDR3 sequence (DNA): TGTGCCAGCAGCTTGGGCCCGGGACTAGCGGGAGTCAGGGAGACCCAGTACTTC. This codes for CASSLGPGLAGVRETQYF.

This CDR3 is CASSLFATGAASGTNEQFF. The CDR3 region has the DNA TGTGCCAGCAGCTTATTCGCGACAGGGGCGGCTAGCGGAACCAATGAGCAGTTCTTC. The gene calls are TRBV7-2 and TRBJ2-1, with D tentatively TRBD1 (8 bases). The CDR3 has 19 residues. The V end was cut by 2 bases, the J end by 6 bases, with 26 bases between. The germline V gene has CDR1 SGHTA and CDR2 FQGNSA.

This chain joins TRBV28 and TRBJ2-1, with TRBD1 identical over 7 bases. The CDR3 consists of 14 residues. The junction had 5 bases not matched to a gene; V was cut back by 5 bases and J by 4 bases. CDR1 and CDR2 from the germline V gene are MDHEN and SYDVKM. CDR3 protein: CASSTGTDYNEQFF. As DNA, the CDR3 is TGTGCCAGCAGTACCGGGACAGATTACAATGAGCAGTTCTTC.

This clone showed up just a few times. The chain couples TRBV18 to TRBJ1-1, with D perhaps matching TRBD1 (5 bases). The CDR3 runs to 17 residues. V was clipped by 4 bases and J by 8 bases, with 26 bases between them. Germline lookup yields CDR1 KGHSH and CDR2 LQKENI. Here the CDR3 reads CASSRQGGPRVGDEAFF. In DNA, the CDR3 is TGTGCCAGCTCACGCCAGGGAGGTCCGCGAGTGGGAGACGAAGCTTTCTTT.

The chain is built from TRBV11-2 and TRBJ2-1; D might be TRBD2 (6 bases). Germline V gives CDR1 SGHAT, CDR2 FQNNGV. The CDR3 covers 18 residues. Trimming took off 5 bases at V and 4 bases at J, with 24 bases between the two ends. CDR3 sequence: CASSEVGRRLASYNEQFF. The CDR3 DNA reads TGTGCCAGCAGCGAAGTAGGTAGAAGGCTAGCGTCTTACAATGAGCAGTTCTTC.

The chain links TRBV5-4 to TRBJ2-1, with 10 bases that match TRBD2. This CDR3 has 18 residues. Germline trimming cut 3 bases from V and 3 bases from J; bases unmatched to any gene: 12. Germline V gene sequence: CDR1 SGHNT, CDR2 YYREEE (reference sequence). The chain's CDR3 is CASSSRDRTSGIYNEQFF. CDR3 coding DNA: TGTGCCAGCAGCTCACGCGACCGGACTAGCGGCATCTACAATGAGCAGTTCTTC.

This clone has only a few counts. The chain combines TRBV18 with TRBJ1-1; tentatively, D is TRBD1 (6 bases). Looked up from germline, CDR1 is KGHSH and CDR2 is LQKENI. This CDR3 region has 14 residues. V was shortened by 3 bases and J by 5 bases, with 13 bases between the two germline ends. The CDR3 region has the DNA TGTGCCAGCTCACCTCCGACAGGATGGACTGAAGCTTTCTTT. The encoded protein is CASSPPTGWTEAFF. Full variable domain (missing parts from reference TRBV18 and TRBJ1-1): NAGVMQNPRHLVRRRGQEARLRCSPMKGHSHVYWYRQLPEEGLKFMVYLQKENIIDESGMPKERFSAEFPKEGPSILRIQQVVRGDSAAYFCASSPPTGWTEAFFGQGTRLTVV.

This rearrangement joins TRBV15 to TRBJ2-1; 7 nucleotides agree with TRBD1. V gave up 2 bases and J gave up 0 bases; unmatched junction bases: 1. Germline CDR1 is LNHNV and CDR2 is YYDKDF (reference sequence). This CDR3 is 15 amino acids long. The CDR3 is CATSRRDSSYNEQFF. The CDR3 nucleotides read TGTGCCACCAGCAGACGGGACAGCTCCTACAATGAGCAGTTCTTC.

In this sample, this clone turned up a few times. The V and J genes are TRBV7-9 and TRBJ2-1; tentatively, D is TRBD1 (6 bases). Germline CDR1 is SEHNR and CDR2 is FQNEAQ (reference sequence). V lost 5 bases and J 3 bases, leaving 20 bases between the germline ends. CDR3 size: 17 residues. The CDR3 DNA reads TGTGCCAGCAGCGCAGAAGGTACAGGGTGGGACTACAATGAGCAGTTCTTC. Translation gives CASSAEGTGWDYNEQFF.

The chain couples TRBV6-5 to TRBJ2-3; tentatively, D is TRBD2 (6 bases). Between the trimmed V and J ends, which lost 4 bases and 3 bases, there was a span of 11 bases. The length of the CDR3 is 14 residues. Germline CDR1 MNHEY, CDR2 SVGAGI. The CDR3 DNA sequence: TGTGCCAGCAGTTCAAGACTAGTTACAGATACGCAGTATTTT. This encodes CASSSRLVTDTQYF.

This clone was picked up one time. The gene calls are TRBV7-3 and TRBJ2-7; possibly TRBD1 for D (5 bases). The germline CDR1 and CDR2 sequences are SGHTA and FQGTGA. The length of the CDR3 is 15 residues. The V end was cut by 0 bases, the J end by 1 base, with 10 bases between. CDR3 DNA sequence: TGTGCCAGCAGCTTAACGGCAGGGCCGTCCTACGAGCAGTACTTC. This gives the protein CASSLTAGPSYEQYF.

In its sample, this clone was seen a few times. The chain is built from TRBV5-4 and TRBJ1-1, with 8 bases fitting TRBD1. Germline V CDR1 and CDR2: SGHNT, YYREEE (reference sequence). J lost 3 bases, V lost 4 bases, and 8 bases had no gene match. The CDR3 length is 15 residues. CDR3 protein: CASSLGAGGHTEAFF. The DNA for the CDR3 is TGTGCCAGCAGCCTGGGAGCAGGGGGCCACACTGAAGCTTTCTTT.

V is TRBV6-5 and J is TRBJ2-3; D unclear. The CDR3 length is 15 residues. From germline, CDR1 is MNHEY and CDR2 SVGAGI. V lost 5 bases and J lost 2, with 14 bases in between. The chain's CDR3 is CASSHHVVPTDTQYF. CDR3 coding DNA: TGTGCCAGCAGTCATCATGTTGTCCCCACAGATACGCAGTATTTT.

This chain uses TRBV7-2 with TRBJ1-5; D gene ambiguous. Germline lookup yields CDR1 SGHTA and CDR2 FQGNSA. There are 15 residues in the CDR3. The V end was cut by 5 bases, the J end by 7 bases, with 18 bases between. CDR3 nucleotides: TGTGCCAGCAGCCATACATACGGGAGAGGGCAGCCCCAGCATTTT. Translation: CASSHTYGRGQPQHF.

The J gene is TRBJ1-1, the V gene TRBV7-9; D is ambiguous. Trimming removed 1 base at V and 8 bases at J, with 8 bases between. The germline V gene has CDR1 SEHNR and CDR2 FQNEAQ (reference sequence). The CDR3 extends over 12 amino acids. The CDR3 spells CASSLVGVEAFF. The CDR3, as DNA: TGTGCCAGCAGCTTAGTGGGAGTAGAAGCTTTCTTT.

The chain carries TRBV6-1 and TRBJ2-3; 12 bases align to TRBD2. After removal of 1 base from V and 5 bases from J, the junction contained 4 bases not matched to a gene. The CDR3 spans 16 residues. CDR1 is MNHNS and CDR2 is SASEGT in the germline V gene. The DNA of the CDR3 is TGTGCCAGCAGTGAAGGCCTAGCGGGAGGGCGAGATACGCAGTATTTT. Encoded protein: CASSEGLAGGRDTQYF.

In this sample, this clone turned up a few times. V gene TRBV29-1 combines with J gene TRBJ1-2; possible D gene TRBD1, 6 bases. CDR1 SQVTM and CDR2 ANQGSEA come from the germline V gene. Trimming pared 4 bases from V and 5 bases from J, leaving 14 bases between. CDR3 size: 13 residues. The chain's CDR3 is CSVVKGGRYGYTF. CDR3 coding DNA: TGCAGCGTTGTGAAAGGGGGACGGTATGGCTACACCTTC.

The chain links TRBV7-2 to TRBJ1-5; TRBD1 aligns across 8 bases. Germline loops: CDR1 SGHTA, CDR2 FQGNSA. The CDR3 runs to 16 residues. V was pared by 3 bases and J by 6 bases, with 10 bases of the junction left unmatched. CDR3 coding DNA: TGTGCCAGCAGCTTGGGGGGGACAGGCACAGCTCAGCCCCAGCATTTT. Translating gives CASSLGGTGTAQPQHF.

This clone occurred a few times. The gene calls are TRBV7-9 and TRBJ1-2; the D is unclear. This CDR3 has 12 amino acids. Germline V gene sequence: CDR1 SEHNR, CDR2 FQNEAQ (reference sequence). The V and J ends lost 3 bases and 8 bases respectively, with 10 bases between them. CDR3 bases: TGTGCCAGCAGCTTGGACTCTCTAGGCTACACCTTC. As protein: CASSLDSLGYTF.